This passage covers 29 T cell receptor beta chains from one sample sequenced in a study of glioma-infiltrating T cells after dendritic cell vaccination. Sequencing used immunoSEQ multiplex PCR; TCRdb keeps in-frame clones, though not all of them. This sample yields around 21,000 clones, of which 79% are seen a single time; about 34% belongs to the top ten. This sample comprised blood, obtained before dendritic cell vaccination. These receptors were taken from a human donor with glioblastoma.

This rearrangement joins TRBV6-5 to TRBJ1-2; D call uncertain. Looked up from germline, CDR1 is MNHEY and CDR2 is SVGAGI. The CDR3 length is 14 residues. V was shortened by 2 bases and J by 4 bases, with 11 bases between the two germline ends. The CDR3 loop is CASSYGGNGYGYTF. Written as DNA, the CDR3 is TGTGCCAGCAGTTACGGAGGGAATGGCTATGGCTACACCTTC.

The chain employs TRBV11-2 and TRBJ1-2; D is unresolved. This CDR3 region has 15 residues. Germline loops: CDR1 SGHAT, CDR2 FQNNGV. The V end was cut by 5 bases, the J end by 8 bases, with 21 bases between. CDR3 in amino acids: CASSPELRHLEGYTF. The CDR3 DNA sequence: TGTGCCAGCAGCCCGGAGTTGCGCCATTTGGAGGGCTACACCTTC.

The chain recombines TRBV7-9 with TRBJ2-7; a possible D gene is TRBD2 (5 bases). Germline V gives CDR1 SEHNR, CDR2 FQNEAQ (reference sequence). CDR3 size: 12 residues. The V gene lost 5 bases and the J gene lost 4 bases, with 9 bases spanning the gap. Written as DNA, the CDR3 is TGTGCCAGCAGCCCCGGCGGGTACGAGCAGTACTTC. As protein: CASSPGGYEQYF.

This clone came up once. The V call is TRBV6-5, the J call TRBJ2-7; TRBD2 is a possible D gene (7 bases). With 5 bases removed from V and 3 bases from J, the gap between germline ends came to 14 bases. From germline, CDR1 is MNHEY and CDR2 SVGAGI. The CDR3 consists of 14 residues. This CDR3 is CASSHPGGIYEQYF. CDR3 in DNA: TGTGCCAGCAGTCACCCGGGGGGCATCTACGAGCAGTACTTC.

The chain recombines TRBV29-1 with TRBJ2-5, with 8 positions matching TRBD1. Trimming cost V 5 bases and J 3 bases; bases outside gene matches: 5. From germline, CDR1 is SQVTM and CDR2 ANQGSEA. This CDR3 has 13 residues. The CDR3 sequence is CSVRPDREETQYF. CDR3 coding DNA: TGCAGCGTTAGGCCGGACAGGGAAGAGACCCAGTACTTC.

The genes are TRBV7-2 and TRBJ2-5; weak D call: TRBD2 (7 bases). The CDR3 is made up of 14 amino acids. Looked up from germline, CDR1 is SGHTA and CDR2 is FQGNSA. V lost 6 bases and J 8 bases, leaving 19 bases between the germline ends. Here the CDR3 reads CASSSSGGAATQYF. The CDR3 region has the DNA TGTGCCAGCAGTTCTAGTGGGGGGGCAGCAACCCAGTACTTC.

The V and J genes are TRBV7-9 and TRBJ1-4; D may be TRBD1 (5 bases). CDR3 length: 17 residues. The germline V and J ends were trimmed by 5 bases and 5 bases, with 21 bases remaining between them. Germline lookup yields CDR1 SEHNR and CDR2 FQNEAQ (reference sequence). In DNA form, the CDR3 reads TGTGCCAGCAGCCCGACGCAGGGCGCAGGCCTAAATGAAAAACTGTTTTTT. The encoded protein is CASSPTQGAGLNEKLFF.

The rearrangement links TRBV7-8 to TRBJ2-1; 10 bases match TRBD2. Germline V gene data show CDR1 as SGHVS and CDR2 as FQNEAQ. V lost 5 bases and J lost 9; bases outside the gene matches: 1. The CDR3 is 12 residues long. The CDR3 DNA reads TGTGCCAGCAGCACTAGCGGGATTGAGCAGTTCTTC. This codes for CASSTSGIEQFF.

J is TRBJ2-7 and V is TRBV28, with 9 bases identical to TRBD1. Germline CDR1 and CDR2: MDHEN and SYDVKM. This CDR3 is built from 12 residues. Losses at the gene ends were 8 bases for V and 2 bases for J; bases not matched to a gene: 1. The CDR3 protein is CASRDRAYEQYF. Here the CDR3 DNA reads TGTGCCAGCCGGGACAGGGCCTACGAGCAGTACTTC.

The chain has TRBV6-5 and TRBJ1-1; 11 nucleotides match TRBD1. Germline V lookup: CDR1 MNHEY, CDR2 SVGAGI. V dropped 4 bases and J dropped 4; count of bases not matched to a gene: 2. This CDR3 contains 14 residues. CDR3 sequence (DNA): TGTGCCAGCAGTTTGGGACAGGGGGGCACTGAAGCTTTCTTT. Protein sequence: CASSLGQGGTEAFF.

V is TRBV5-4 and J is TRBJ2-5; 8 bases fit TRBD2. The CDR3 consists of 16 residues. Germline-derived CDR1 and CDR2 are SGHNT and YYREEE (reference sequence). V was pared by 3 bases and J by 0 bases, with 7 bases of the junction left unmatched. This CDR3 reads CASSWGSGANQETQYF. The DNA of the CDR3 is TGTGCCAGCAGCTGGGGTAGCGGGGCGAACCAAGAGACCCAGTACTTC.

The chain combines TRBV28 with TRBJ2-7, with no clear D. The CDR3 consists of 13 residues. Looked up from germline, CDR1 is MDHEN and CDR2 is SYDVKM. V lost 8 bases and J lost 3, with 14 bases in between. The CDR3 spells CASAPGGDYEQYF. In nucleotides, the CDR3 is TGTGCCAGCGCACCCGGCGGCGACTACGAGCAGTACTTC.

The chain recombines TRBV6-5 with TRBJ2-3, with TRBD1 matching 8 bases. This CDR3 is built from 14 residues. The ends lost 5 bases at V and 5 bases at J; junction bases unmatched: 6. The germline V gene has CDR1 MNHEY and CDR2 SVGAGI. CDR3 sequence: CASSTGGEIDTQYF. CDR3 sequence (DNA): TGTGCCAGCAGTACAGGGGGAGAAATAGATACGCAGTATTTT.

The rearrangement joins TRBV27 to TRBJ2-3; perhaps TRBD2 as D (6 bases). V was clipped by 8 bases and J by 6 bases, with 15 bases between them. CDR3 length: 13 amino acids. Germline V gene lookup returns CDR1 MNHEY and CDR2 SMNVEV (reference sequence). CDR3 DNA sequence: TGTGCCAGCTCCCACGGGAGTACGGATACGCAGTATTTT. It yields the protein CASSHGSTDTQYF.

The chain has TRBV6-6 and TRBJ2-7, with D hard to call. The CDR3 sequence is 12 residues long. V shed 1 base and J shed 12 bases, with 13 bases lying between them. From germline, CDR1 is MNHNY and CDR2 SVGAGI (reference sequence). The CDR3 protein is CASSYFGQAPYF. The CDR3 DNA is TGTGCCAGCAGTTACTTCGGCCAGGCTCCGTACTTC.

This clone was picked up one time. This chain connects TRBV29-1 to TRBJ2-7; D might be TRBD2 (6 bases). CDR3 length: 15 amino acids. CDR1 and CDR2 (germline): SQVTM, ANQGSEA. This chain's CDR3 is CRKPSGESSSYEQYF. The CDR3 DNA reads as TGCAGGAAGCCTTCGGGGGAAAGCAGCTCCTACGAGCAGTACTTC.

The rearrangement joins TRBV2 to TRBJ2-3; 11 bases line up with TRBD1. Germline values: CDR1 SNHLY, CDR2 FYNNEI. V was pared by 4 bases and J by 6 bases, with 6 bases of the junction left unmatched. This CDR3 has 15 amino acids. CDR3: CASSAGTGGSDTQYF. CDR3 DNA sequence: TGTGCCAGCAGTGCCGGGACAGGGGGGAGCGATACGCAGTATTTT. Combining the CDR3 with reference TRBV2 and TRBJ2-3 gives the whole variable domain EPEVTQTPSHQVTQMGQEVILRCVPISNHLYFYWYRQILGQKVEFLVSFYNNEISEKSEIFDDQFSVERPDGSNFTLKIRSTKLEDSAMYFCASSAGTGGSDTQYFGPGTRLTVL.

The chain combines TRBV28 with TRBJ1-4; 8 nucleotides match TRBD1. The V segment lost 7 bases and the J segment 5 bases; nucleotides outside the gene matches: 6. Germline V gene data show CDR1 as MDHEN and CDR2 as SYDVKM. The length of the CDR3 is 14 residues. CDR3 sequence reads: CASKGTGNNEKLFF. The CDR3 region has the DNA TGTGCCAGCAAGGGGACAGGCAACAATGAAAAACTGTTTTTT. Full variable domain (remainder filled in from reference TRBV28 and TRBJ1-4): DVKVTQSSRYLVKRTGEKVFLECVQDMDHENMFWYRQDPGLGLRLIYFSYDVKMKEKGDIPEGYSVSREKKERFSLILESASTNQTSMYLCASKGTGNNEKLFFGSGTQLSVL.

The gene calls are TRBV12-2 and TRBJ2-5; the table's D call, TRBD1, has no DNA check behind it. TRBV12-2 is described as a pseudogene. This CDR3 is built from 16 residues. The CDR3 DNA sequence: TGTGCAAGTCGCTTAGAAGGGGCCCCCCGCAGGGAGACCCAGTACTTC. It codes for CASRLEGAPRRETQYF.

The V gene is TRBV11-2, the J gene TRBJ2-7; 14 bases match TRBD2. In germline, CDR1 is SGHAT, CDR2 FQNNGV. The V gene end was trimmed by 4 bases and the J gene end by 1 base; junction bases not matched to a gene: 3. The length of the CDR3 is 16 residues. The CDR3 sequence is CASSSGLAGGSYEQYF. Written as DNA, the CDR3 is TGTGCCAGCAGCTCAGGACTAGCGGGAGGTTCCTACGAGCAGTACTTC.

The chain uses TRBV2 and TRBJ1-5; no definite D call. The CDR3 is 17 residues long. Between the trimmed V and J ends, which lost 1 base and 6 bases, there was a span of 19 bases. CDR1 SNHLY and CDR2 FYNNEI come from the germline V gene. The CDR3 nucleotides read TGTGCCAGCAGTGAAGGGGCCCTGGGGAGGGAAACTCAGCCCCAGCATTTT. Protein: CASSEGALGRETQPQHF.

V gene TRBV28 combines with J gene TRBJ1-2; 7 bases match TRBD1. Germline CDR1 and CDR2: MDHEN and SYDVKM. Losses at the gene ends were 2 bases for V and 3 bases for J; bases not matched to a gene: 15. This CDR3 contains 18 residues. This chain's CDR3 is CASSLSPWRGGAHYGYTF. CDR3 in DNA: TGTGCCAGCAGTTTAAGCCCCTGGAGAGGGGGCGCGCACTATGGCTACACCTTC.

This sequence joins TRBV29-1 and TRBJ2-3, with 7 bases identical to TRBD2. Germline V gene sequence: CDR1 SQVTM, CDR2 ANQGSEA. The CDR3 runs 15 residues. V lost 6 bases, J lost 3 bases, and 12 bases stayed unmatched. This chain's CDR3 is CSVAWREYPTDTQYF. The CDR3 region has the DNA TGCAGCGTCGCCTGGCGGGAGTATCCGACAGATACGCAGTATTTT.

J is TRBJ2-7 and V is TRBV27, with a weak D call TRBD2 (6 bases). V was cut by 6 bases and J by 0 bases, with 12 bases left in between. CDR3 length: 14 residues. In germline, CDR1 is MNHEY, CDR2 SMNVEV (reference sequence). The CDR3 bases are TGTGCCAGCAGGGGACTTGGGCCCTCCTACGAGCAGTACTTC. Protein: CASRGLGPSYEQYF.

The chain links TRBV11-1 to TRBJ1-4; 7 bases match TRBD1. V was pared by 1 base and J by 5 bases, with 10 bases of the junction left unmatched. The CDR3 totals 17 residues. The germline V gene encodes CDR1 SGHAT and CDR2 FQDESV (reference sequence). CDR3: CASSLESKGAPNEKLFF. For the CDR3, the DNA is TGTGCCAGCAGCTTAGAATCGAAGGGGGCCCCAAATGAAAAACTGTTTTTT.

The sample holds one count of this clone. The chain is built from TRBV5-1 and TRBJ2-7, with D perhaps TRBD2 (6 bases). From germline, CDR1 is SGHRS and CDR2 YFSETQ. The CDR3 has 12 amino acids. V lost 4 bases and J 2 bases, leaving 7 bases between the germline ends. CDR3 nucleotides: TGCGCCAGCAGCGGGGGGACCTACGAGCAGTACTTC. Its translation: CASSGGTYEQYF.

This clone appeared once. V usage is TRBV19 and J usage is TRBJ1-6, with 10 nucleotides matching TRBD1. J lost 8 bases, V lost 5 bases, and 9 bases had no gene match. The CDR3 runs to 16 residues. CDR1 is LNHDA and CDR2 is SQIVND in the germline V gene (reference sequence). The CDR3 reads CASSPRTGGLHSPLHF. CDR3 sequence (DNA): TGTGCCAGTAGTCCCCGGACAGGGGGTCTTCATTCACCCCTCCACTTT.

The CDR3 reads CATSRDIAGGHEQYF. DNA of the CDR3: TGTGCCACCAGCAGGGATATAGCGGGAGGGCACGAGCAGTACTTC. This chain joins TRBV15 and TRBJ2-7; 11 bases map to TRBD2. With V trimmed by 3 bases and J by 5 bases, 6 bases remained unmatched. This CDR3 spans 15 amino acids. The germline V gene encodes CDR1 LNHNV and CDR2 YYDKDF (reference sequence).

The V call is TRBV18, the J call TRBJ2-5, with TRBD1 matching over 8 bases. The CDR3 is 14 amino acids. The trim removed 3 bases at V and 2 bases at J, leaving 2 bases unmatched. The germline gives CDR1 KGHSH, CDR2 LQKENI. The CDR3 nucleotides read TGTGCCAGCTCACCGGGGACAGGACAAGAGACCCAGTACTTC. It yields the protein CASSPGTGQETQYF. Full variable domain (missing parts from reference TRBV18 and TRBJ2-5): NAGVMQNPRHLVRRRGQEARLRCSPMKGHSHVYWYRQLPEEGLKFMVYLQKENIIDESGMPKERFSAEFPKEGPSILRIQQVVRGDSAAYFCASSPGTGQETQYFGPGTRLLVL.